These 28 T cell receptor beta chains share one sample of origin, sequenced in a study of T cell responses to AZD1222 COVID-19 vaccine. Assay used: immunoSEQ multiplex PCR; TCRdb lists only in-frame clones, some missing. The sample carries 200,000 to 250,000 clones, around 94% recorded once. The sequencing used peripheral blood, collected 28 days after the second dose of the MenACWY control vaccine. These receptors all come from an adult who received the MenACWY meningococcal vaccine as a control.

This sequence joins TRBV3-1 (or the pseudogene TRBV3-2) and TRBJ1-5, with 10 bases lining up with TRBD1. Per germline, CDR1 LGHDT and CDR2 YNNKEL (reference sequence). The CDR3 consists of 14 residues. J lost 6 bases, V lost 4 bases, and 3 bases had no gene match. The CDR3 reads CASSRTGGSQPQHF. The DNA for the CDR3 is TGTGCCAGCAGCCGGACAGGGGGGAGTCAGCCCCAGCATTTT.

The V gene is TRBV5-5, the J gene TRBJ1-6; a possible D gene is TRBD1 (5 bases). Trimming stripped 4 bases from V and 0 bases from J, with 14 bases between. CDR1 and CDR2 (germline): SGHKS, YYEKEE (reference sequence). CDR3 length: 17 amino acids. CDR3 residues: CASSLGGESSYNSPLHF. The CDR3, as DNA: TGTGCCAGCAGCCTTGGGGGGGAGAGCTCCTATAATTCACCCCTCCACTTT.

The CDR3 sequence is CASSDWDILNEQFF. DNA of the CDR3: TGTGCCAGCAGTGACTGGGACATCCTCAATGAGCAGTTCTTC. The genes are TRBV2 and TRBJ2-1, with D possibly TRBD1 on 6 matching bases. Germline V gene data show CDR1 as SNHLY and CDR2 as FYNNEI. Between the trimmed V and J ends, which lost 3 bases and 6 bases, there was a span of 12 bases. The CDR3 covers 14 residues.

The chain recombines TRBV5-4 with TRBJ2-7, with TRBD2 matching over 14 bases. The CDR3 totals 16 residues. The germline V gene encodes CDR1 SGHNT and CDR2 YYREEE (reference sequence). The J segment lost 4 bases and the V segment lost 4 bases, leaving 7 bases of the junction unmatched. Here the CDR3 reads CASSQGLAGAEYEQYF. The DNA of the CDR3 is TGTGCCAGCAGCCAGGGACTAGCGGGAGCCGAGTACGAGCAGTACTTC. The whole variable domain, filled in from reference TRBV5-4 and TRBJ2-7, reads ETGVTQSPTHLIKTRGQQVTLRCSSQSGHNTVSWYQQALGQGPQFIFQYYREEENGRGNFPPRFSGLQFPNYSSELNVNALELDDSALYLCASSQGLAGAEYEQYFGPGTRLTVT.

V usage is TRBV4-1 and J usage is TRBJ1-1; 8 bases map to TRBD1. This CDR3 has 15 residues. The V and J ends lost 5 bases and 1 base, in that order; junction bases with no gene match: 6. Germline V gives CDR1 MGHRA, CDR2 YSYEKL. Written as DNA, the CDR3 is TGCGCCAGCAGCACCTCAGGGGGCGGGAACACTGAAGCTTTCTTT. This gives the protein CASSTSGGGNTEAFF.

The CDR3 protein is CASSEPPGTSGRDDNEQFF. The CDR3 DNA reads TGTGCCAGCAGTGAACCCCCCGGGACTAGCGGGAGGGATGACAATGAGCAGTTCTTC. V and J are TRBV6-1 and TRBJ2-1; TRBD2 aligns across 16 bases. Germline CDR1 and CDR2: MNHNS and SASEGT. The ends lost 2 bases at V and 5 bases at J; junction bases unmatched: 9. The CDR3 has 19 residues.

In nucleotides, the CDR3 is TGTGCCAGCAGTGACAGGGGCTATGGCTACACCTTC. Translated: CASSDRGYGYTF. This chain connects TRBV6-4 to TRBJ1-2, with D possibly being TRBD1 (5 bases). V shed 2 bases and J shed 4 bases, with 5 bases lying between them. Germline assignment: CDR1 MRHNA and CDR2 SNTAGT. The CDR3 runs 12 residues.

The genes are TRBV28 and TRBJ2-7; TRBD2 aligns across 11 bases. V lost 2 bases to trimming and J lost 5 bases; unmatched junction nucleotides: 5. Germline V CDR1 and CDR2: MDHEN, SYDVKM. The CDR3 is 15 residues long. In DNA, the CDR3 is TGTGCCAGCAGTTTACTTAGCGGGGGGGCCGACGAGCAGTACTTC. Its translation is CASSLLSGGADEQYF.

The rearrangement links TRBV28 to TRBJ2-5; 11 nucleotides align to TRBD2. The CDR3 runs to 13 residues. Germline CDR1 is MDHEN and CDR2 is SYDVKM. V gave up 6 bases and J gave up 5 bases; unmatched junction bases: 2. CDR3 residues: CASSIAGGETQYF. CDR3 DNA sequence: TGTGCCAGCAGCATAGCGGGGGGGGAGACCCAGTACTTC. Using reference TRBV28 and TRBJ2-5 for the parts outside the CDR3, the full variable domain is DVKVTQSSRYLVKRTGEKVFLECVQDMDHENMFWYRQDPGLGLRLIYFSYDVKMKEKGDIPEGYSVSREKKERFSLILESASTNQTSMYLCASSIAGGETQYFGPGTRLLVL.

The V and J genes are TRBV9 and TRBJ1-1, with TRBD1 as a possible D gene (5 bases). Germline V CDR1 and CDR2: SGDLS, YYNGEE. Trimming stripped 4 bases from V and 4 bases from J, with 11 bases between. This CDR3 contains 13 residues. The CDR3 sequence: CASSFRAGTEAFF. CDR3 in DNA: TGTGCCAGCAGCTTCAGGGCTGGCACTGAAGCTTTCTTT.

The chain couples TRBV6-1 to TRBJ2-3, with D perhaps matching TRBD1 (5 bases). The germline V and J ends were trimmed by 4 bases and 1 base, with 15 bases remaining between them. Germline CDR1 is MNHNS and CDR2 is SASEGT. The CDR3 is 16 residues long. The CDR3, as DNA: TGTGCCAGCAGTGTTGACAGCTCCGTTGGCACAGATACGCAGTATTTT. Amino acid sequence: CASSVDSSVGTDTQYF.

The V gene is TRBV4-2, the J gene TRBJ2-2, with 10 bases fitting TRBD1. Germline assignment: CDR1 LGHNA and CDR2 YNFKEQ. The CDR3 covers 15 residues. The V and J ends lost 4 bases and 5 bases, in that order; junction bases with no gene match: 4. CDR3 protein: CASSPGTGDTGELFF. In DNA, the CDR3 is TGTGCCAGCAGCCCTGGGACAGGGGATACCGGGGAGCTGTTTTTT.

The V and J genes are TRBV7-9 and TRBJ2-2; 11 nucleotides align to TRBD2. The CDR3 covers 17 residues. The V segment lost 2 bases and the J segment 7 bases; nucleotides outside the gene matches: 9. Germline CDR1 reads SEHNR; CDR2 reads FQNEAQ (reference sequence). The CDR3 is CASSLPLAGGSRGELFF. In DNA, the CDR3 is TGTGCCAGCAGCTTACCCCTAGCGGGAGGAAGTCGCGGGGAGCTGTTTTTT.

CDR3 sequence: CATSTGVTNTGELFF. The CDR3 DNA sequence: TGTGCCACCAGTACAGGGGTAACGAACACCGGGGAGCTGTTTTTT. The J gene is TRBJ2-2, the V gene TRBV24-1; 7 bases line up with TRBD1. Germline V gene lookup returns CDR1 KGHDR and CDR2 SFDVKD. Trimming at V came to 6 bases and at J to 0 bases, leaving 3 bases not matched to a gene. The CDR3 is made up of 15 amino acids.

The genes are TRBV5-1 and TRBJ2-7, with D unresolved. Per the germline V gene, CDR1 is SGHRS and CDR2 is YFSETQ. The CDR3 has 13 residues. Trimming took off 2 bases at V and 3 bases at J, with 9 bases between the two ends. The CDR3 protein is CASSLNIRYEQYF. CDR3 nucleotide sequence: TGCGCCAGCAGCTTAAACATTCGCTACGAGCAGTACTTC.

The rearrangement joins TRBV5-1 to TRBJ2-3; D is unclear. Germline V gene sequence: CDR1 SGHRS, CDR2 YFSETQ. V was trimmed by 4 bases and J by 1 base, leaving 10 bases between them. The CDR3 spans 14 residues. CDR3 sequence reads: CASSTSSRTDTQYF. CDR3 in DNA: TGCGCCAGCAGCACGAGCTCCCGCACAGATACGCAGTATTTT.

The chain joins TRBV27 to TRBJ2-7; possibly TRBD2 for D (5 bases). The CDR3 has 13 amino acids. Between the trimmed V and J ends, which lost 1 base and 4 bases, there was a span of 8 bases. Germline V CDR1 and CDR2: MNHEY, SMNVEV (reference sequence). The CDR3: CASSLYSGYEQYF. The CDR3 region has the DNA TGTGCCAGCAGTTTATATTCGGGATACGAGCAGTACTTC.

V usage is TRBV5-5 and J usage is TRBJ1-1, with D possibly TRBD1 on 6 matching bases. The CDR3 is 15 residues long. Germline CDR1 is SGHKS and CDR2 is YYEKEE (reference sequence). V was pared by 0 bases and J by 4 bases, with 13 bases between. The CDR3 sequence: CASSLARGGTTEAFF. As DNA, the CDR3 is TGTGCCAGCAGCTTGGCCAGAGGGGGAACCACTGAAGCTTTCTTT.

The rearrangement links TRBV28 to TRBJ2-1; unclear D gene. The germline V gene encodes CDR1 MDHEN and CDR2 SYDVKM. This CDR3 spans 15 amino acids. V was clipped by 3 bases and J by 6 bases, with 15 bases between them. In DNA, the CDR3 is TGTGCCAGCAGTTTTTTGGTAGTTGGGGTCAATGAGCAGTTCTTC. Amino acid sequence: CASSFLVVGVNEQFF.

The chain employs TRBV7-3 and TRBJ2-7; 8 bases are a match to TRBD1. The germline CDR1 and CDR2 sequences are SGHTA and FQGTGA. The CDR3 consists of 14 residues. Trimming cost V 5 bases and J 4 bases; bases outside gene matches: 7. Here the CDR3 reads CASSRGQGRYEQYF. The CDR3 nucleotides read TGTGCCAGCAGCCGCGGACAGGGACGTTACGAGCAGTACTTC.

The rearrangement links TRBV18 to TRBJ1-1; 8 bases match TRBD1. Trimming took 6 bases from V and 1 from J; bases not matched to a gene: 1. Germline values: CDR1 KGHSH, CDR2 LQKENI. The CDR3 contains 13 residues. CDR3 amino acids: CASSTGENTEAFF. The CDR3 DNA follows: TGTGCCAGCTCGACAGGGGAGAACACTGAAGCTTTCTTT.

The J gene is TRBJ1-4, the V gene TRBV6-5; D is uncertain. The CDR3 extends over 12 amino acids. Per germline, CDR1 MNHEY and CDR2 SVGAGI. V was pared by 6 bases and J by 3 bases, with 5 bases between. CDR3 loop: CASSQSNEKLFF. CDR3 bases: TGTGCCAGCAGCCAGTCTAATGAAAAACTGTTTTTT.

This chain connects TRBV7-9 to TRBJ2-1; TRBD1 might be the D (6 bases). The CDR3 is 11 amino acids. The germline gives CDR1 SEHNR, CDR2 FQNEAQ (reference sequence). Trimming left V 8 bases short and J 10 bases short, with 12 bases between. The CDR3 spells CASGDGTEQFF. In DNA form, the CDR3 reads TGTGCCAGCGGAGATGGGACAGAGCAGTTCTTC.

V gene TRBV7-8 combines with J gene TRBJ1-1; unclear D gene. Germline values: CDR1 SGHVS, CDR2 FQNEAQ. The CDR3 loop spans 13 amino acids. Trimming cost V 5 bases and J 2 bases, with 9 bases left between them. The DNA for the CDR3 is TGTGCCAGCAGCCCAGACACAAACACTGAAGCTTTCTTT. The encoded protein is CASSPDTNTEAFF.

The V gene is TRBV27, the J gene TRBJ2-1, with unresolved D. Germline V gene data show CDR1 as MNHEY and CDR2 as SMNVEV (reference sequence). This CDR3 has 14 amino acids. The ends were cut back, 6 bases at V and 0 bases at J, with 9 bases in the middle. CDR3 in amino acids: CASRNLYSYNEQFF. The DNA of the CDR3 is TGTGCCAGCAGAAACCTCTACTCCTACAATGAGCAGTTCTTC.

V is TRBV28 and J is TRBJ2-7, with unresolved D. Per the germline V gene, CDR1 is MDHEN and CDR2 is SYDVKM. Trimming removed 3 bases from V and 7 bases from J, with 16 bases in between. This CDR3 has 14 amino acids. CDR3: CASSFLRPPREQYF. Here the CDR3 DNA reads TGTGCCAGCAGTTTTCTCAGGCCTCCTAGGGAGCAGTACTTC. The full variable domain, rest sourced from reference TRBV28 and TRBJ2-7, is DVKVTQSSRYLVKRTGEKVFLECVQDMDHENMFWYRQDPGLGLRLIYFSYDVKMKEKGDIPEGYSVSREKKERFSLILESASTNQTSMYLCASSFLRPPREQYFGPGTRLTVT.

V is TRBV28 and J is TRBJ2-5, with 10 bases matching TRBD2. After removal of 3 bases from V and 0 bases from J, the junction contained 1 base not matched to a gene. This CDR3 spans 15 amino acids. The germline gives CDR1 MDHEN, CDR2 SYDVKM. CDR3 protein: CASSFSGGYQETQYF. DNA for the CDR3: TGTGCCAGCAGTTTTAGCGGGGGGTACCAAGAGACCCAGTACTTC.

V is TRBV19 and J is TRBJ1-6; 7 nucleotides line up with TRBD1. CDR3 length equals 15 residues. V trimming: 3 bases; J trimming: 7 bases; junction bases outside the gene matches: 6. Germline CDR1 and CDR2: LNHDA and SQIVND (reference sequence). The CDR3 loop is CASSIPGQTNSPLHF. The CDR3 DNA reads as TGTGCCAGTAGTATTCCGGGACAGACGAATTCACCCCTCCACTTT. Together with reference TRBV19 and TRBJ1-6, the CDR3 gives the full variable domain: DGGITQSPKYLFRKEGQNVTLSCEQNLNHDAMYWYRQDPGQGLRLIYYSQIVNDFQKGDIAEGYSVSREKKESFPLTVTSAQKNPTAFYLCASSIPGQTNSPLHFGNGTRLTVT.